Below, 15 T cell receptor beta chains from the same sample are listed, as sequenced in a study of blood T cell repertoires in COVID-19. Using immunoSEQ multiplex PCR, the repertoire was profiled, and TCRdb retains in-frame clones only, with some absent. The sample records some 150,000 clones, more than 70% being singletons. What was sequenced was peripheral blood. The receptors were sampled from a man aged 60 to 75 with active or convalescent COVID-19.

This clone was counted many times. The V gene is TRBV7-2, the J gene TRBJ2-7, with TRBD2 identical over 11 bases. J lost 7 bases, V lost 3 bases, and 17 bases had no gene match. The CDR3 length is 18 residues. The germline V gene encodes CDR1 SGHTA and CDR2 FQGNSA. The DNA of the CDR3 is TGTGCCAGCAGCTTCCTGACTAGCGGGATTAGGGTGGGAAGAGAGCAGTACTTC. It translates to CASSFLTSGIRVGREQYF.

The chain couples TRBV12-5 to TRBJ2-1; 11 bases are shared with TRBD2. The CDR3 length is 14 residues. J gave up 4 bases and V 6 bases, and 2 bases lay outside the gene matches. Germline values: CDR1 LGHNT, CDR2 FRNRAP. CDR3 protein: CASGPSGGYNEQFF. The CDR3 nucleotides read TGTGCTAGTGGCCCTAGCGGGGGGTACAATGAGCAGTTCTTC.

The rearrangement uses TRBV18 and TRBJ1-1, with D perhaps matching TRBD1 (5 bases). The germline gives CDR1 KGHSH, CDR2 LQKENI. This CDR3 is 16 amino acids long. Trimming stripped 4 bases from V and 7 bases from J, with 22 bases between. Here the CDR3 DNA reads TGTGCCAGCTCACTAAACCAGGGCAATCTACCCTATGAAGCTTTCTTT. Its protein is CASSLNQGNLPYEAFF.

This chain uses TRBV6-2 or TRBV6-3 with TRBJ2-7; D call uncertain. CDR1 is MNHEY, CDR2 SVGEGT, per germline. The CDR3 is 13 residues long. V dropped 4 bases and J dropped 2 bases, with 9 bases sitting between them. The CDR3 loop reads CASSSVSTYEQYF. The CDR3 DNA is TGTGCCAGCAGTTCGGTCTCCACCTACGAGCAGTACTTC.

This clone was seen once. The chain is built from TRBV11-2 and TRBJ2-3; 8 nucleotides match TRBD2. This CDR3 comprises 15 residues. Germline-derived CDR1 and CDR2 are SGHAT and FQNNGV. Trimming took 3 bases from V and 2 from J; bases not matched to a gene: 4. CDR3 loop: CASSFSGKDTDTQYF. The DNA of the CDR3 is TGTGCCAGCAGCTTTAGCGGGAAAGACACAGATACGCAGTATTTT. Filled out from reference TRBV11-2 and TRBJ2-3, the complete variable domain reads EAGVAQSPRYKIIEKRQSVAFWCNPISGHATLYWYQQILGQGPKLLIQFQNNGVVDDSQLPKDRFSAERLKGVDSTLKIQPAKLEDSAVYLCASSFSGKDTDTQYFGPGTRLTVL.

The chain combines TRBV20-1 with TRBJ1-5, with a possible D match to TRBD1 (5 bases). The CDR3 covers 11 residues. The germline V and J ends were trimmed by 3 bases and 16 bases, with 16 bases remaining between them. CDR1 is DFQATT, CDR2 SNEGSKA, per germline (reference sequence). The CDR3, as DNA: TGCAGTGCTAGGGGGCCAAGCTTGAATCATTTT. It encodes CSARGPSLNHF.

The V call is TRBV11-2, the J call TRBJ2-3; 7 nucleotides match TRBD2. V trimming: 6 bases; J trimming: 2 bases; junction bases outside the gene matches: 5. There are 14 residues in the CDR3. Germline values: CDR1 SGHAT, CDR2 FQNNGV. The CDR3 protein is CASRTGTNTDTQYF. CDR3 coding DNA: TGTGCCAGCAGAACCGGGACTAACACAGATACGCAGTATTTT.

Here the CDR3 reads CASNKPSGGILGYTF. In nucleotides, the CDR3 is TGTGCCAGCAACAAACCCTCGGGGGGGATATTGGGCTACACCTTC. The V call is TRBV28, the J call TRBJ1-2; D is possibly TRBD1 (5 bases). V dropped 7 bases and J dropped 8 bases, with 23 bases sitting between them. From germline, CDR1 is MDHEN and CDR2 SYDVKM. The CDR3 has 15 residues.

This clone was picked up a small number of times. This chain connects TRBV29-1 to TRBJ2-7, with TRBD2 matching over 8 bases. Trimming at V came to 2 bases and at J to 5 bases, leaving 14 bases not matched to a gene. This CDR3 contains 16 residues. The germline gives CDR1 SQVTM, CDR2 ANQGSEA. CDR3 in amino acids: CSVEPSRGGTGDEQYF. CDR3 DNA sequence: TGCAGCGTTGAACCATCCCGCGGGGGGACGGGGGACGAGCAGTACTTC.

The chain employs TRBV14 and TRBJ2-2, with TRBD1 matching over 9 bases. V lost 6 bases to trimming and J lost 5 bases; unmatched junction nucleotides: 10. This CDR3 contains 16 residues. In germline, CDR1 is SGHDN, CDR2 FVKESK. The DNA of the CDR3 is TGTGCCAGCAGACCCTCCGGGACAGGGCAAACCGGGGAGCTGTTTTTT. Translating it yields CASRPSGTGQTGELFF.

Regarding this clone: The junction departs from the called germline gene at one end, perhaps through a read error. CDR3 sequence reads: CASNPLGNSEAFF. DNA for the CDR3: TGTGCCAGTAACCCTCTTGGAAACAGTGAAGCTTTCTTT. The V and J genes are TRBV19 and TRBJ1-1; D is uncertain. The germline gives CDR1 LNHDA, CDR2 SQIVND (reference sequence). The CDR3 loop spans 13 amino acids.

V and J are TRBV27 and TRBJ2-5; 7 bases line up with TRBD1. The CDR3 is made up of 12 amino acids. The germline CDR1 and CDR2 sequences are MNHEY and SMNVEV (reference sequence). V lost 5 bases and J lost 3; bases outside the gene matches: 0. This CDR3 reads CASSGTEETQYF. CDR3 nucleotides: TGTGCCAGCAGTGGGACAGAAGAGACCCAGTACTTC.

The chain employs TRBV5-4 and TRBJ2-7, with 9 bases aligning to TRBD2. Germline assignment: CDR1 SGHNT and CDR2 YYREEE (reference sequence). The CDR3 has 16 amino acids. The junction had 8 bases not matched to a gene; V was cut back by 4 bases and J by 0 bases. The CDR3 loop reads CASSPSGRRSSYEQYF. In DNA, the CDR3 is TGTGCCAGCAGCCCAAGCGGGAGGCGAAGCTCCTACGAGCAGTACTTC.

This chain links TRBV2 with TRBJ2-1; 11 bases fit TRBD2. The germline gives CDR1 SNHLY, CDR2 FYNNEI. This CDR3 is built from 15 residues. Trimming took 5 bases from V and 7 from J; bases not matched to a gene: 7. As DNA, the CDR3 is TGTGCCAGCAGTATCCCGACTAGCGGGATGAATGAGCAGTTCTTC. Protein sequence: CASSIPTSGMNEQFF. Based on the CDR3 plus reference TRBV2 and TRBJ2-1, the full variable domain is EPEVTQTPSHQVTQMGQEVILRCVPISNHLYFYWYRQILGQKVEFLVSFYNNEISEKSEIFDDQFSVERPDGSNFTLKIRSTKLEDSAMYFCASSIPTSGMNEQFFGPGTRLTVL.

The CDR3 DNA follows: TGTGCCAGCAGCGTCCGTCCCACAGGGGACAATCAGCCCCAGCATTTT. Translating it yields CASSVRPTGDNQPQHF. This rearrangement joins TRBV7-2 to TRBJ1-5; the match to TRBD1 covers 7 bases. The CDR3 has 16 residues. CDR1 is SGHTA, CDR2 FQGNSA, per germline. The ends lost 5 bases at V and 3 bases at J; junction bases unmatched: 10.